This T cell receptor (beta chain) comes out of a study of cytomegalovirus exposure and HLA in healthy donors. As for the study in general: Falling in the Caucasian-associated ancestry cluster were 80% to 90% of under 500 genotyped donors.

This clone appeared once. The antigen remains unidentified. PCR primers comprised 60 Vbeta and 13 Jbeta primers. The repertoire was sequenced with immunoSEQ multiplex PCR; TCRdb's copy has only in-frame clones and lacks some. Found here are approximately 94,000 clones, about 80% of them singletons; the top ten hold 4% to 5.5%. Looked up from germline, CDR1 is MNHEY and CDR2 is SMNVEV (reference sequence). V lost 5 bases, J lost 5 bases, and 6 bases stayed unmatched. The CDR3 consists of 14 residues. Study-wide points: The study designated fewer than 200 TCR beta chains cytomegalovirus-associated. Specific recognition of CMV antigens was confirmed in vitro for three chains (all CMV-associated).

The chain links TRBV27 to TRBJ2-7; 10 bases match TRBD1. The sequence was collected from a man between 25 and 39 years old in good health and CMV-seropositive. The sequenced sample consisted of PBMCs. CDR3 bases: TGTGCCAGCAGTCCCGGGACAGGGGAGGACGAGCAGTACTTC. Translated, it gives CASSPGTGEDEQYF.